This T cell receptor beta chain was captured by sequencing in a study of blood T cells in healthy people across ages. General observations from the study: Donors of long life had a larger count of naive CD4+ cells and greater diversity than aged donors.

The CDR3 consists of 15 residues. Between the trimmed V and J ends, which lost 6 bases and 0 bases, there was a span of 12 bases. From germline, CDR1 is DFQATT and CDR2 SNEGSKA (reference sequence). This clonotype has more than one count but fewer than ten. Its antigen is currently unknown. Alongside a J-beta primer mix, a sample-barcoded 5' primer served in a second PCR lasting 7 to 11 cycles. MiXCR, applied by TCRdb to the 5' RACE reads, yields one record per CDR3 protein. The sample has about 1.8 million distinct CDR3 sequences, around 48% seen once. Donors ranged from roughly 6 to 100 years old and were healthy Caucasians in Russia. The sample, 9 to 10 milliliters of peripheral blood, was drawn from each donor.

This clonotype originated in a middle-aged woman in good health. Sequenced sample: blood. J is TRBJ2-6 and V is TRBV20-1; TRBD1 or TRBD2 may be the D gene (5 bases each). CDR3 protein: CSATGTSSGANVLTF. As DNA, the CDR3 is TGCAGTGCGACCGGGACGTCCTCTGGGGCCAACGTCCTGACTTTC.